The 32 T cell receptor beta chains listed next were all sequenced from one sample in a study of patients and donors after allogeneic stem cell transplantation. Each CDR3 protein is one row after TCRdb ran MiXCR on the RT-PCR reads. The data show about 87,000 distinct CDR3 sequences, approximately 5.2% seen once. Sequencing input: blood, either unsorted or a sorted T cell fraction (not recorded which). The receptors here all came from a human donor who was either an allogeneic HSCT recipient or a stem cell or donor lymphocyte infusion donor (not recorded which). It is not recorded whose cells these are; they may come from a transplant donor.

There are many counts of this clonotype. The chain couples TRBV20-1 to TRBJ1-2; D ambiguous. CDR3 size: 12 residues. Trimming took 3 bases from V and 2 from J, leaving 7 bases between them. Germline lookup yields CDR1 DFQATT and CDR2 SNEGSKA (reference sequence). CDR3 amino acids: CSARTENYGYTF. The CDR3 coding sequence is TGCAGTGCTAGGACGGAAAACTATGGCTACACCTTC.

This clonotype was picked up many times. The V and J genes are TRBV20-1 and TRBJ1-2; 12 bases are shared with TRBD1. CDR3 length equals 14 residues. With 5 bases clipped from V and 2 bases from J, the junction kept 3 bases outside the gene matches. Looked up from germline, CDR1 is DFQATT and CDR2 is SNEGSKA (reference sequence). As DNA, the CDR3 is TGCAGTGCTCTCGGGACAGGGGGCAACTATGGCTACACCTTC. Residues: CSALGTGGNYGYTF.

This clonotype has ten or more counts. The rearrangement uses TRBV7-2 and TRBJ2-7; D unresolved. Germline lookup yields CDR1 SGHTA and CDR2 FQGNSA. With 1 base removed from V and 7 bases from J, the gap between germline ends came to 11 bases. The CDR3 covers 13 residues. The CDR3 loop reads CASSLETGREQYF. CDR3 nucleotides: TGTGCCAGCAGCTTAGAGACTGGGCGGGAGCAGTACTTC.

The chain links TRBV15 to TRBJ2-5; D could derive from TRBD1 or TRBD2 (6 bases each). The CDR3 totals 12 residues. The germline V gene has CDR1 LNHNV and CDR2 YYDKDF (reference sequence). The V end was cut by 1 base, the J end by 9 bases, with 9 bases between. The CDR3 nucleotides read TGTGCCACCAGCAGAGGGGGGGCCCCCCAGTACTTC. Translated: CATSRGGAPQYF.

This clonotype was seen at least ten times. The chain carries TRBV5-1 and TRBJ1-1; D may be TRBD1 (6 bases). This CDR3 contains 15 residues. V dropped 0 bases and J dropped 5 bases, with 14 bases sitting between them. Germline CDR1 SGHRS, CDR2 YFSETQ. CDR3 amino acids: CASSLVGGQETEAFF. CDR3 nucleotide sequence: TGCGCCAGCAGCTTGGTGGGGGGGCAGGAAACTGAAGCTTTCTTT.

There are many counts of this clonotype. The rearrangement links TRBV10-1 to TRBJ1-2, with 7 bases fitting TRBD1. Germline lookup yields CDR1 WNHNN and CDR2 SYGVQD (reference sequence). The CDR3 consists of 17 residues. After removal of 4 bases from V and 3 bases from J, the junction contained 14 bases not matched to a gene. The CDR3 protein is CASSAHLGRGDYYGYTF. Written as DNA, the CDR3 is TGCGCCAGCAGTGCCCACTTGGGCAGGGGGGACTACTATGGCTACACCTTC.

This clonotype was picked up many times. This sequence joins TRBV23-1 and TRBJ1-5, with D possibly being TRBD1 (6 bases). TRBV23-1 is placed among ORFs of uncertain function. Trimming took off 7 bases at V and 5 bases at J, with 9 bases between the two ends. The CDR3 has 12 amino acids. The CDR3 reads CASIGGDQPQHF. The CDR3 DNA follows: TGCGCCAGCATAGGGGGGGATCAGCCCCAGCATTTT.

This clonotype was observed many times. The rearrangement uses TRBV3-1 and TRBJ2-3, with 16 nucleotides matching TRBD2. Germline assignment: CDR1 LGHDT and CDR2 YNNKEL (reference sequence). This CDR3 comprises 19 residues. J gave up 1 base and V 3 bases, and 7 bases lay outside the gene matches. The CDR3 DNA reads as TGTGCCAGCAGCCAGGCCGGGACTAGCGGGGGGGCCGGCACAGATACGCAGTATTTT. This codes for CASSQAGTSGGAGTDTQYF.

This clonotype was picked up many times. This chain joins TRBV20-1 and TRBJ2-1; 8 positions agree with TRBD2. Germline V gene lookup returns CDR1 DFQATT and CDR2 SNEGSKA (reference sequence). The V segment lost 6 bases and the J segment 7 bases; nucleotides outside the gene matches: 8. CDR3 length: 13 amino acids. The CDR3 loop is CSASPGGGNEQFF. In DNA, the CDR3 is TGCAGTGCCTCCCCGGGGGGGGGGAATGAGCAGTTCTTC.

This clonotype was recorded at least ten times. CDR3 nucleotide sequence: TGCGCCAGCAGCTACGGGGTAAGGGCAGATACGCAGTATTTT. Encoded protein: CASSYGVRADTQYF. This chain joins TRBV5-1 and TRBJ2-3; possibly TRBD2 for D (5 bases). The CDR3 is 14 residues long. CDR1 SGHRS and CDR2 YFSETQ come from the germline V gene. Trimming left V 3 bases short and J 4 bases short, with 12 bases between. Complete variable domain (other parts from reference TRBV5-1 and TRBJ2-3): KAGVTQTPRYLIKTRGQQVTLSCSPISGHRSVSWYQQTPGQGLQFLFEYFSETQRNKGNFPGRFSGRQFSNSRSEMNVSTLELGDSALYLCASSYGVRADTQYFGPGTRLTVL.

This clonotype was seen many times. The chain has TRBV24-1 and TRBJ2-1; D uncertain. The CDR3 covers 8 residues. V shed 8 bases and J shed 8 bases, with 0 bases lying between them. Per the germline V gene, CDR1 is KGHDR and CDR2 is SFDVKD. CDR3 sequence (DNA): TGTGCCACCAATGAGCAGTTCTTC. Translated, it gives CATNEQFF.

This clonotype was recorded many times. The gene calls are TRBV3-1 and TRBJ1-1; unclear D gene. V gave up 2 bases and J gave up 0 bases, with 7 bases separating them. This CDR3 region has 14 residues. Germline lookup yields CDR1 LGHDT and CDR2 YNNKEL (reference sequence). CDR3 bases: TGTGCCAGCAGCCAACACCCCATGAACACTGAAGCTTTCTTT. Residues: CASSQHPMNTEAFF.

The table lists this clonotype with many counts. The rearrangement joins TRBV9 to TRBJ1-3; no clear D. The V end was cut by 2 bases, the J end by 4 bases, with 7 bases between. The CDR3 loop spans 13 amino acids. In germline, CDR1 is SGDLS, CDR2 YYNGEE. This CDR3 is CASSVKPGNTIYF. CDR3 in DNA: TGTGCCAGCAGCGTCAAGCCCGGAAACACCATATATTTT.

This clonotype was seen ten or more times. CDR3 residues: CASSPALTGGGVREKLFF. CDR3 DNA: TGTGCCAGCAGTCCGGCCCTTACAGGGGGCGGGGTGAGAGAAAAACTGTTTTTT. The gene calls are TRBV12-3 or TRBV12-4 and TRBJ1-4; 9 bases line up with TRBD1. This CDR3 contains 18 residues. Losses at the gene ends were 5 bases for V and 8 bases for J; bases not matched to a gene: 18.

This clonotype was observed many times. V and J are TRBV10-3 and TRBJ2-7; a possible D gene is TRBD2 (5 bases). Germline V gene lookup returns CDR1 ENHRY and CDR2 SYGVKD. CDR3 length: 14 residues. V was pared by 2 bases and J by 1 base, with 9 bases between. The CDR3 is CAISERAESYEQYF. The CDR3 DNA follows: TGTGCCATCAGTGAGAGAGCGGAGTCCTACGAGCAGTACTTC.

In this sample, this clonotype turned up many times. The chain employs TRBV20-1 and TRBJ1-2; D possibly corresponds to TRBD1 (6 bases). V was cut by 5 bases and J by 7 bases, with 17 bases left in between. This CDR3 contains 13 residues. Germline assignment: CDR1 DFQATT and CDR2 SNEGSKA (reference sequence). CDR3 amino acids: CSAQTQGTGGYTF. DNA of the CDR3: TGCAGTGCTCAAACACAGGGAACGGGTGGCTACACCTTC.

This clonotype was counted ten times or more. The chain employs TRBV24-1 and TRBJ2-1; 12 positions match TRBD2. Trimming at V came to 3 bases and at J to 7 bases, leaving 6 bases not matched to a gene. The CDR3 contains 16 residues. Germline V gene data show CDR1 as KGHDR and CDR2 as SFDVKD. The CDR3 is CATSDPSGGARNEQFF. CDR3 sequence (DNA): TGTGCCACCAGTGATCCTAGCGGGGGGGCCAGGAATGAGCAGTTCTTC.

In its sample, this clonotype was seen many times. This sequence joins TRBV6-6 and TRBJ2-2; a possible D gene is TRBD2 (5 bases). Germline V CDR1 and CDR2: MNHNY, SVGAGI (reference sequence). V was trimmed by 8 bases and J by 0 bases, leaving 7 bases between them. There are 13 residues in the CDR3. As DNA, the CDR3 is TGTGCCAGCGGACTCGCGAACACCGGGGAGCTGTTTTTT. Translated, it gives CASGLANTGELFF.

The table lists this clonotype with many counts. This chain joins TRBV28 and TRBJ1-3; D is possibly TRBD1 (5 bases). Looked up from germline, CDR1 is MDHEN and CDR2 is SYDVKM. The V gene lost 5 bases and the J gene lost 5 bases, with 16 bases spanning the gap. The CDR3 has 15 amino acids. The CDR3 region is CASSPVGGRRNTIYF. The DNA for the CDR3 is TGTGCCAGCAGTCCCGTCGGGGGGAGACGAAACACCATATATTTT. The full variable domain, completed using reference TRBV28 and TRBJ1-3, is DVKVTQSSRYLVKRTGEKVFLECVQDMDHENMFWYRQDPGLGLRLIYFSYDVKMKEKGDIPEGYSVSREKKERFSLILESASTNQTSMYLCASSPVGGRRNTIYFGEGSWLTVV.

The sample holds many counts of this clonotype. J is TRBJ2-6 and V is TRBV2; 7 bases match TRBD1. CDR1 is SNHLY and CDR2 is FYNNEI in the germline V gene. After removal of 5 bases from V and 1 base from J, the junction contained 8 bases not matched to a gene. The CDR3 contains 17 residues. In DNA, the CDR3 is TGTGCCAGCAGTTACGACAGGGTTGGGTCTGGGGCCAACGTCCTGACTTTC. Protein product: CASSYDRVGSGANVLTF.

This clonotype has a count of ten or more. This sequence joins TRBV5-6 and TRBJ1-2, with 7 nucleotides matching TRBD1. J lost 0 bases, V lost 4 bases, and 6 bases had no gene match. CDR1 SGHDT and CDR2 YYEEEE come from the germline V gene. This CDR3 contains 15 residues. For the CDR3, the DNA is TGTGCCAGCAGCCAGAGGGGGCCGGCTAACTATGGCTACACCTTC. Protein product: CASSQRGPANYGYTF.

This clonotype was observed many times. The gene calls are TRBV5-8 and TRBJ2-1; D remains unclear. The CDR3 spans 14 residues. Germline CDR1 and CDR2: SGHTS and YDEGEE. Trimming removed 2 bases at V and 10 bases at J, with 16 bases between. CDR3 loop: CASSFVLGRWEQFF. CDR3 in DNA: TGTGCCAGCAGCTTCGTCCTAGGCAGATGGGAGCAGTTCTTC. The full variable domain, with the rest looked up from reference TRBV5-8 and TRBJ2-1, is EAGVTQSPTHLIKTRGQQATLRCSPISGHTSVYWYQQALGLGLQFLLWYDEGEERNRGNFPPRFSGRQFPNYSSELNVNALELEDSALYLCASSFVLGRWEQFFGPGTRLTVL.

By sample share, this clonotype is medium-sized (0.01 to 0.1%). The CDR3 bases are TGTGCCAGCAGCTTAGTTGGGACAGGGGGTTCACCCCTCCACTTT. Its translation is CASSLVGTGGSPLHF. The chain uses TRBV7-2 and TRBJ1-6; TRBD1 aligns across 11 bases. The germline CDR1 and CDR2 sequences are SGHTA and FQGNSA. The ends lost 1 base at V and 9 bases at J; junction bases unmatched: 2. The length of the CDR3 is 15 residues.

This clonotype was found many times. The chain couples TRBV5-1 to TRBJ2-4, with TRBD1 matching over 7 bases. CDR3 length: 15 amino acids. Germline lookup yields CDR1 SGHRS and CDR2 YFSETQ. The V segment lost 5 bases and the J segment 7 bases; nucleotides outside the gene matches: 12. The CDR3 DNA is TGCGCCAGCAGTTTCTCAGGGGGTGATGGGAACATTCAGTACTTC. Protein sequence: CASSFSGGDGNIQYF.

This clonotype was recorded at least ten times. The chain couples TRBV19 to TRBJ1-1; D remains unclear. Trimming left V 3 bases short and J 3 bases short, with 8 bases between. This CDR3 has 13 residues. Germline V gene data show CDR1 as LNHDA and CDR2 as SQIVND (reference sequence). CDR3 in DNA: TGTGCCAGTAGTATTATCGCGGACACTGAAGCTTTCTTT. The encoded protein is CASSIIADTEAFF. The full variable domain, rest sourced from reference TRBV19 and TRBJ1-1, is DGGITQSPKYLFRKEGQNVTLSCEQNLNHDAMYWYRQDPGQGLRLIYYSQIVNDFQKGDIAEGYSVSREKKESFPLTVTSAQKNPTAFYLCASSIIADTEAFFGQGTRLTVV.

This clonotype came up many times. This rearrangement joins TRBV18 to TRBJ2-1, with TRBD2 identical over 10 bases. With 3 bases clipped from V and 6 bases from J, the junction kept 5 bases outside the gene matches. CDR1 and CDR2 from the germline V gene are KGHSH and LQKENI. This CDR3 is built from 15 residues. The CDR3 sequence is CASSPPSGSLNEQFF. In DNA, the CDR3 is TGTGCCAGCTCACCTCCTAGCGGGAGTCTCAATGAGCAGTTCTTC.

This clonotype was observed many times. The chain recombines TRBV20-1 with TRBJ1-1; 7 bases fit TRBD1. CDR1 DFQATT and CDR2 SNEGSKA come from the germline V gene (reference sequence). J was trimmed by 1 base and V by 0 bases; bases with no gene match: 2. The CDR3 has 14 amino acids. The DNA of the CDR3 is TGCAGTGCTAGAGATGGGACAGCGAACACTGAAGCTTTCTTT. Protein: CSARDGTANTEAFF.

This clonotype was seen at least ten times. The V and J genes are TRBV20-1 and TRBJ2-7; TRBD1 aligns across 10 bases. Germline lookup yields CDR1 DFQATT and CDR2 SNEGSKA (reference sequence). There are 14 residues in the CDR3. V gave up 5 bases and J gave up 7 bases; unmatched junction bases: 11. The CDR3 here is CSASRTGGRGEQYF. Here the CDR3 DNA reads TGCAGTGCTTCCCGGACAGGGGGAAGGGGGGAGCAGTACTTC.

This clonotype was found many times. The J gene is TRBJ1-5, the V gene TRBV20-1, with D perhaps matching TRBD1 (5 bases). This CDR3 has 13 residues. V lost 8 bases to trimming and J lost 7 bases, with 18 bases between them. Germline CDR1 is DFQATT and CDR2 is SNEGSKA (reference sequence). This CDR3 reads CSSVRGNGQPQHF. The DNA of the CDR3 is TGCAGTTCAGTTAGGGGAAATGGGCAGCCCCAGCATTTT.

Ten or more counts support this clonotype. The V gene is TRBV28, the J gene TRBJ1-1; D uncertain. The CDR3 runs to 13 residues. Germline V gene sequence: CDR1 MDHEN, CDR2 SYDVKM. Trimming removed 1 base from V and 4 bases from J, with 7 bases in between. CDR3 coding DNA: TGTGCCAGCAGTTTATTCGGTCGCACTGAAGCTTTCTTT. Translated: CASSLFGRTEAFF.

This clonotype was observed at least ten times. The chain employs TRBV29-1 and TRBJ2-2, with TRBD2 matching 7 bases. The junction had 14 bases not matched to a gene; V was cut back by 8 bases and J by 2 bases. This CDR3 has 16 residues. Germline V gives CDR1 SQVTM, CDR2 ANQGSEA. In DNA, the CDR3 is TGCAGCCCTAACGGGGGAGGGTGCCATAACACCGGGGAGCTGTTTTTT. It translates to CSPNGGGCHNTGELFF.

The table lists this clonotype with many counts. This chain joins TRBV6-2 or TRBV6-3 and TRBJ2-2; no clear D gene. The germline V gene encodes CDR1 MNHEY and CDR2 SVGEGT. The V end lost 6 bases, the J end lost 5 bases, and 7 bases lay between the germline ends. The CDR3 is 12 residues long. CDR3 coding DNA: TGTGCCAGCAGGGTTGGGACCGGGGAGCTGTTTTTT. Protein: CASRVGTGELFF.